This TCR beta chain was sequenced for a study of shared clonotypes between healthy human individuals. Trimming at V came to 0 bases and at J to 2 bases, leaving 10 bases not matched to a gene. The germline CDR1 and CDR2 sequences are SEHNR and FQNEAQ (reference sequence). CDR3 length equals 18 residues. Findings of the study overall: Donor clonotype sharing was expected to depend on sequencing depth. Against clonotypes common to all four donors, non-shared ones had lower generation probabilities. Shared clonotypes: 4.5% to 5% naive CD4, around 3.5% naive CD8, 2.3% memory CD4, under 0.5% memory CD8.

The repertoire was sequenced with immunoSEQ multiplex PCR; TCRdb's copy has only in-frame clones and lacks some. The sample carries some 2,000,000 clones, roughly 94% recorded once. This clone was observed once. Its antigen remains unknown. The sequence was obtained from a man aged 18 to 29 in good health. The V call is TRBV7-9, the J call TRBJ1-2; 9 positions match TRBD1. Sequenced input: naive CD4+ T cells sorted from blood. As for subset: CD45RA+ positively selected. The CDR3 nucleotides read TGTGCCAGCAGCTTAGCGCAAGGGACAGGGACCTCGAACTATGGCTACACCTTC. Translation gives CASSLAQGTGTSNYGYTF.